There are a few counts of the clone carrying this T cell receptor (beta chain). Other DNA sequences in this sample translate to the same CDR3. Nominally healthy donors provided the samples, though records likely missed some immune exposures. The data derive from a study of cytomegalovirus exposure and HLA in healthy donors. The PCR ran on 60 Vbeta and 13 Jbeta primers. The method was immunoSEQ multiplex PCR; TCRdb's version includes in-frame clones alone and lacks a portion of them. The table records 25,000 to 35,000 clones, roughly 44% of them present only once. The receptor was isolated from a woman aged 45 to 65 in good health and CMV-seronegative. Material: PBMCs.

The CDR3 reads CASSLATGDTGELFF. For the CDR3, the DNA is TGCGCCAGCAGCTTGGCAACAGGGGACACCGGGGAGCTGTTTTTT. The chain employs TRBV5-1 and TRBJ2-2; 7 bases match TRBD1. This CDR3 is 15 amino acids long. Germline V CDR1 and CDR2: SGHRS, YFSETQ. J was trimmed by 3 bases and V by 0 bases; bases with no gene match: 2.